This is a list of T cell receptor beta chains from one sample in a study of T cells in Graves' hyperthyroidism and ophthalmopathy. TCRdb itself ran the multiplex PCR reads through MiXCR, one entry per CDR3 protein. The sample carries about 640,000 distinct CDR3 sequences, 45% recorded once. The sequencing input was peripheral blood or thyroid tissue (not recorded which). The receptors here all came from an adult man with Graves' disease, either hyperthyroidism or ophthalmopathy (not recorded which). Both conserved end residues are part of each CDR3. Fields, in order: J gene, clone size, D gene, V gene, CDR3 protein, CDR3 DNA. A D gene is named only where the DNA matches it firmly. A row's size may be missing; if present it is once, few, many or a size class.

TRBJ1-1 | - | - | TRBV5-4 | CASSPGPGAYTEAFF | TGTGCCAGCAGCCCAGGACCGGGGGCCTACACTGAAGCTTTCTTT
TRBJ2-7 | few | - | TRBV6-4 | CASRTGVSYEQYF | TGTGCCAGCAGGACAGGAGTCTCCTACGAGCAGTACTTC
TRBJ2-7 | - | TRBD1 | TRBV7-8 | CASSFRDRGATYEQYF | TGTGCCAGCAGCTTCCGGGACAGGGGTGCCACCTACGAGCAGTACTTC
TRBJ1-2 | few | TRBD1 | TRBV16 | CASSRDRVHGYTF | TGTGCCAGCAGCCGGGACAGGGTTCATGGCTACACCTTC
TRBJ1-5 | - | - | TRBV2 | CASSDRPQDRSNQPQHF | TGTGCCAGCAGTGATAGGCCCCAAGACAGGAGCAATCAGCCCCAGCATTTT
TRBJ2-5 | - | - | TRBV29-1 | CSGQYGKETQYF | TGCAGCGGCCAGTACGGGAAAGAGACCCAGTACTTC
TRBJ2-7 | many | TRBD1 | TRBV25-1 | CASSGDRGPYEQYF | TGTGCCAGCAGCGGGGACAGGGGCCCTTACGAGCAGTACTTC
TRBJ1-1 | - | TRBD1 | TRBV10-3 | CAISSGTGGTEAFF | TGTGCCATCAGTTCCGGGACAGGGGGCACTGAAGCTTTCTTT
TRBJ1-4 | once | - | TRBV29-1 | CSVEDSTWEKLFF | TGCAGCGTTGAAGACTCGACATGGGAAAAACTGTTTTTT
TRBJ2-5 | few | TRBD2 | TRBV7-9 | CASSLDIAGVGETQYF | TGTGCCAGCAGCTTAGATATAGCGGGAGTTGGAGAGACCCAGTACTTC
TRBJ1-2 | few | - | TRBV13 | CASSDAGALEHGYTF | TGTGCCAGCAGTGATGCAGGGGCGCTAGAACATGGCTACACCTTC
TRBJ1-2 | - | - | TRBV7-9 | CASSQARGVYYGYTF | TGCGCCAGCAGCCAAGCACGTGGGGTTTACTATGGCTACACCTTC
TRBJ1-2 | - | - | TRBV11-1 | CASSEGVVHIPIYGYTF | TGTGCCAGCAGTGAAGGGGTAGTCCACATCCCCATCTATGGCTACACCTTC
TRBJ1-1 | many | - | TRBV10-3 | CAISDPVRSTEAFF | TGTGCCATCAGTGATCCGGTACGTTCCACTGAAGCTTTCTTT
TRBJ1-2 | - | TRBD1 | TRBV5-1 | CASSLWDSKGGYTF | TGCGCCAGCAGCTTGTGGGACAGTAAGGGCGGCTACACCTTC
TRBJ1-6 | - | - | TRBV14 | CASRRNAGNSPLHF | TGTGCCAGCCGACGGAATGCAGGCAATTCACCCCTCCACTTT
TRBJ1-1 | many | - | TRBV2 | CASHTEAFF | TGTGCCAGCCACACTGAAGCTTTCTTT
TRBJ1-1 | few | - | TRBV7-3 | CASSLGLSAEAFF | TGTGCCAGCAGCTTGGGACTATCCGCTGAAGCTTTCTTT
TRBJ1-2 | many | - | TRBV5-1 | CASSLSASNYGYTF | TGCGCCAGCAGCTTGTCCGCATCTAACTATGGCTACACCTTC
TRBJ2-5 | - | - | TRBV5-1 | CASSTYDRSF | TGCGCCAGCAGTACGTACGACAGGTCCTTC
TRBJ1-1 | - | - | TRBV6-1 | CASSDIKNTEAFF | TGTGCCAGCAGTGATATTAAGAACACTGAAGCTTTCTTT
TRBJ1-1 | few | TRBD1 | TRBV7-4 | CASREGQGPPSTEAFF | TGTGCCAGCAGGGAGGGACAGGGACCCCCGAGCACTGAAGCTTTCTTT
TRBJ1-3 | - | TRBD1 | TRBV7-9 | CASSLGGQDGNTIYF | TGTGCCAGCAGCTTAGGGGGACAGGATGGAAACACCATATATTTT
TRBJ1-6 | few | TRBD1 | TRBV7-4 | CASSFGQGASPLHF | TGTGCCAGCAGCTTTGGGCAGGGGGCTTCACCCCTCCACTTT
TRBJ1-6 | many | - | TRBV5-1 | CASSLAGPGANNSPLHF | TGCGCCAGCAGCTTGGCAGGCCCCGGAGCCAATAATTCACCCCTCCACTTT
TRBJ2-6 | - | TRBD1 | TRBV2 | CASSQRQGVTEAF | TGTGCCAGCAGTCAGAGACAGGGGGTCACTGAAGCTTTC
TRBJ2-7 | - | TRBD2 | TRBV7-2 | CASSLSGLAGASYEQYF | TGTGCCAGCAGCTTAAGTGGACTAGCGGGAGCCTCCTACGAGCAGTACTTC
TRBJ1-1 | few | - | TRBV5-1 | CASSYTFWSGENTEAFF | TGCGCCAGCAGCTACACGTTCTGGTCAGGCGAGAACACTGAAGCTTTCTTT
TRBJ2-7 | - | TRBD1 | TRBV10-3 | CAIRDGQAYEQYF | TGTGCCATCAGGGATGGACAGGCGTACGAGCAGTACTTC
TRBJ1-6 | - | TRBD1 | TRBV25-1 | CASKTGEYNSPLHF | TGTGCCAGCAAAACAGGGGAGTATAATTCACCCCTCCACTTT
TRBJ1-6 | once | - | TRBV29-1 | CSVGSGGLGSPLHF | TGCAGCGTCGGGTCCGGAGGGTTGGGTTCACCCCTCCACTTT
TRBJ2-6 | many | - | TRBV2 | CASSVRGNSGANVLTF | TGTGCCAGCAGTGTAAGGGGTAATTCTGGGGCCAACGTCCTGACTTTC
TRBJ1-2 | few | TRBD1 | TRBV20-1 | CSAIPGGNYGYTF | TGCAGTGCTATCCCAGGGGGTAACTATGGCTACACCTTC
TRBJ2-7 | few | - | TRBV5-1 | CASSLQDWSYEQYF | TGCGCCAGCAGCTTACAGGACTGGTCCTACGAGCAGTACTTC
TRBJ1-2 | - | TRBD1 | TRBV29-1 | CSGTMTDRGPYGYTF | TGCAGCGGGACAATGACAGACAGGGGGCCCTATGGCTACACCTTC
TRBJ1-6 | - | - | TRBV5-1 | CASSFSRVNSPLHF | TGTGCCAGCAGCTTCTCCAGGGTGAATTCACCCCTCCACTTT
TRBJ1-6 | - | TRBD1 | TRBV11-3 | CASSRGTGGRNSPLHF | TGTGCCAGCAGCCGCGGGACAGGGGGACGTAATTCACCCCTCCACTTT
TRBJ2-5 | few | TRBD2 | TRBV29-1 | CSVNSGSPQTQYF | TGCAGCGTGAATAGCGGGAGTCCGCAGACCCAGTACTTC
TRBJ2-5 | - | TRBD2 | TRBV6-1 | CASRNGRQETQYF | TGTGCCAGCAGGAACGGGAGGCAAGAGACCCAGTACTTC
TRBJ2-7 | few | TRBD2 | TRBV7-2 | CASSLDSAGGIYEQYF | TGTGCCAGCAGCTTAGATTCGGCGGGAGGGATATACGAGCAGTACTTC
TRBJ2-7 | few | - | TRBV20-1 | CSAPTRTNRDEQYF | TGCAGTGCTCCTACAAGGACTAACCGAGACGAGCAGTACTTC
TRBJ2-2 | - | TRBD1 | TRBV2 | CASRKQGGGTGELFF | TGTGCCAGCAGGAAACAGGGGGGCGGAACCGGGGAGCTGTTTTTT
TRBJ1-3 | many | - | TRBV29-1 | CSVGLLSGNTIYF | TGCAGCGTTGGGTTATTGTCTGGAAACACCATATATTTT
TRBJ2-7 | many | - | TRBV19 | CASSTAGLIYEQYF | TGTGCCAGTAGTACGGCCGGGCTAATCTACGAGCAGTACTTC
TRBJ1-6 | - | TRBD1 | TRBV6-5 | CASSSGGLSNSPLHF | TGTGCCAGCAGTTCAGGGGGACTGAGTAATTCACCCCTCCACTTT
TRBJ2-7 | many | TRBD2 | TRBV29-1 | CSVDGREGGPEQYF | TGCAGCGTTGATGGGCGGGAGGGCGGTCCCGAGCAGTACTTC
TRBJ1-2 | few | - | TRBV11-1 | CASSRIGVVAGYTF | TGTGCCAGCAGCCGAATAGGCGTGGTGGCTGGCTACACCTTC
TRBJ1-1 | - | - | TRBV5-1 | CASSHLSRDKFGEAFF | TGCGCCAGCAGCCACCTCTCCCGGGACAAGTTCGGTGAAGCTTTCTTT
TRBJ1-2 | many | TRBD1 | TRBV2 | CASSRQGADGYTF | TGTGCCAGCAGTCGACAGGGGGCGGATGGCTACACCTTC
TRBJ2-5 | many | - | TRBV29-1 | CSVSGQKETQYF | TGCAGCGTGTCCGGACAGAAAGAGACCCAGTACTTC
TRBJ1-5 | - | - | TRBV19 | CASSIDTRASNQPQHF | TGTGCCAGTAGTATTGACACGCGGGCTAGCAATCAGCCCCAGCATTTT
TRBJ2-5 | few | - | TRBV4-1 | CASSQEGLGTQYF | TGCGCCAGCAGCCAAGAGGGGTTGGGGACCCAGTACTTC
TRBJ2-5 | few | - | TRBV5-1 | CASSLEVSETQYF | TGCGCCAGCAGCTTGGAGGTGTCGGAGACCCAGTACTTC
TRBJ2-5 | - | TRBD2 | TRBV10-3 | CAISATSGGQEETQYF | TGTGCCATCAGTGCGACTAGCGGGGGCCAGGAGGAGACCCAGTACTTC
TRBJ2-2 | few | - | TRBV9 | CASSVVGSNTGELFF | TGTGCCAGCAGCGTAGTGGGTTCGAACACCGGGGAGCTGTTTTTT
TRBJ2-1 | - | - | TRBV20-1 | CSARGVTRYNEQFF | TGCAGTGCTAGAGGGGTGACACGCTACAATGAGCAGTTCTTC
TRBJ1-1 | few | - | TRBV6-1 | CASRVGGNTEAFF | TGTGCCAGCAGAGTTGGTGGGAACACTGAAGCTTTCTTT
TRBJ1-2 | - | - | TRBV19 | CASSIPNSGINYGYTF | TGTGCCAGTAGTATCCCGAATTCGGGGATTAACTATGGCTACACCTTC
TRBJ1-5 | - | - | TRBV12-3/TRBV12-4 | CASGQDYSNQPQHF | TGTGCCAGCGGGCAAGATTATAGCAATCAGCCCCAGCATTTT
TRBJ1-6 | once | - | TRBV7-2 | CASSPGRGSNNSPLHF | TGTGCCAGCAGCCCAGGGCGCGGATCCAATAATTCACCCCTCCACTTT